The clone carrying this T cell receptor beta chain was observed a handful of times. This entry is derived from a study of blood T cell repertoires in COVID-19. Study information: Collection of acute and convalescent COVID-19 samples took place in the United States, Italy and Spain.

Per germline, CDR1 SGHKS and CDR2 YYEKEE (reference sequence). The CDR3 runs to 17 residues. V lost 0 bases to trimming and J lost 4 bases, with 19 bases between them. Recruits, aged roughly 18 to 100 years, lived in around 24 US areas. Participants had their cohort set by participant-reported clinical history. Original processing methods: Amplification of reference gene primers provided the estimated nucleated cell counts. The repertoire was sequenced with immunoSEQ multiplex PCR; TCRdb's copy has only in-frame clones and lacks some. The DNA was the basis for D and trimming; V, J and clone size are from that table. Among 200,000 or so clones listed, 80% were seen once.

V usage is TRBV5-5 and J usage is TRBJ2-5; D is possibly TRBD2 (5 bases). What was sequenced was PBMCs or T cells enriched from blood (not recorded which). This clonotype was obtained from a woman aged 40 to 50 with acute COVID-19. CDR3 region: CASSLVFLASQRETQYF. The CDR3 region has the DNA TGTGCCAGCAGCTTGGTTTTCCTCGCTAGCCAGAGAGAGACCCAGTACTTC.